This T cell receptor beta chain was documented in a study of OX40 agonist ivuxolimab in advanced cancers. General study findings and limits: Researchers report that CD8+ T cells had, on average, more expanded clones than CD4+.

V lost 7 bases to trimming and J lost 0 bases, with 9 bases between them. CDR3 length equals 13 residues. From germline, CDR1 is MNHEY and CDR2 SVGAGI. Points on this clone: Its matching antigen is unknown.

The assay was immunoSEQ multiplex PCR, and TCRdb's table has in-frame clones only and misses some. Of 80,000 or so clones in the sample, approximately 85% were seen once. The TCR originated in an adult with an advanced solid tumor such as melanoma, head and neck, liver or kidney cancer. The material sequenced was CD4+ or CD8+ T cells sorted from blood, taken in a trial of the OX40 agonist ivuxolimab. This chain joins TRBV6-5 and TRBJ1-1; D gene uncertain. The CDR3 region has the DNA TGTGCCAGCATCCCTGGTATGAACACTGAAGCTTTCTTT. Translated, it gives CASIPGMNTEAFF.